This is a list of T cell receptor beta chains from one sample in a study of shared clonotypes between healthy human individuals. Assay used: immunoSEQ multiplex PCR; TCRdb lists only in-frame clones, some missing. There are 2 million to 2.5 million clones in the sample; roughly 95% occur only once, and about 0.13% lies in the top ten. The sequencing input was naive CD4+ T cells sorted from blood. These receptor sequences come from a man younger than 35 in good health. Each CDR3 is given with its conserved first and last residue. D genes are given only for firm matches.

v_call: TRBV4-3
j_call: TRBJ1-3
d_call: NA
cdr3_aa: CASSQVAGSGNTIYF
cdr3_nt: TGCGCCAGCAGCCAAGTGGCAGGGTCTGGAAACACCATATATTTT

v_call: TRBV5-1
j_call: TRBJ1-1
d_call: NA
cdr3_aa: CASSLESNTEAFF
cdr3_nt: TGCGCCAGCAGCTTGGAATCGAACACTGAAGCTTTCTTT

v_call: TRBV4-3
j_call: TRBJ1-2
d_call: NA
cdr3_aa: CASSTSPGNLRGYTF
cdr3_nt: TGCGCCAGCAGCACTTCCCCCGGCAACCTCAGAGGCTACACCTTC

v_call: TRBV7-9
j_call: TRBJ2-3
d_call: NA
cdr3_aa: CASNFILDTQYF
cdr3_nt: TGTGCCAGCAACTTTATACTAGATACGCAGTATTTT

v_call: TRBV19
j_call: TRBJ2-7
d_call: NA
cdr3_aa: CASSIGVGNHEQYF
cdr3_nt: TGTGCCAGTAGTATCGGGGTGGGGAACCACGAGCAGTACTTC

v_call: TRBV5-6
j_call: TRBJ2-3
d_call: NA
cdr3_aa: CASTLFGSDTQYF
cdr3_nt: TGTGCCAGCACCTTATTCGGGTCAGATACGCAGTATTTT

v_call: TRBV27
j_call: TRBJ2-3
d_call: NA
cdr3_aa: CASSSGTGTDTQYF
cdr3_nt: TGTGCCAGCAGTTCCGGGACTGGCACAGATACGCAGTATTTT

v_call: TRBV7-2
j_call: TRBJ2-1
d_call: NA
cdr3_aa: CASSLKQNNEQFF
cdr3_nt: TGTGCCAGCAGCTTAAAACAGAACAATGAGCAGTTCTTC

v_call: TRBV28
j_call: TRBJ2-7
d_call: NA
cdr3_aa: CASSWGLGGEQYF
cdr3_nt: TGTGCCAGCAGTTGGGGGTTGGGGGGCGAGCAGTACTTC

v_call: TRBV13
j_call: TRBJ2-3
d_call: NA
cdr3_aa: CASIRWTHTDTQYF
cdr3_nt: TGTGCCAGCATCCGATGGACACACACAGATACGCAGTATTTT

v_call: TRBV30
j_call: TRBJ2-5
d_call: NA
cdr3_aa: CAWRGRKIAVGTQYF
cdr3_nt: TGTGCCTGGAGGGGGAGAAAGATAGCTGTTGGGACCCAGTACTTC

v_call: TRBV7-6
j_call: TRBJ2-2
d_call: NA
cdr3_aa: CASRTGGHTGELFF
cdr3_nt: TGTGCCAGCAGGACGGGCGGCCACACCGGGGAGCTGTTTTTT

v_call: TRBV4-3
j_call: TRBJ1-2
d_call: NA
cdr3_aa: CAGSRGYTF
cdr3_nt: TGCGCAGGGAGTCGGGGCTACACCTTC

v_call: TRBV6-5
j_call: TRBJ1-4
d_call: TRBD1
cdr3_aa: CASSYGTGALNEKLFF
cdr3_nt: TGTGCCAGCAGTTACGGGACAGGGGCCCTTAATGAAAAACTGTTTTTT

v_call: TRBV2
j_call: TRBJ1-1
d_call: TRBD1
cdr3_aa: CASTLAPRDRGRTEAFF
cdr3_nt: TGTGCCAGCACACTCGCACCACGGGACAGGGGAAGGACTGAAGCTTTCTTT

v_call: TRBV18
j_call: TRBJ1-3
d_call: NA
cdr3_aa: CASSPRGSSENTIYF
cdr3_nt: TGTGCCAGCTCACCCCGGGGTTCCTCAGAAAACACCATATATTTT

v_call: TRBV6-6
j_call: TRBJ2-7
d_call: TRBD1
cdr3_aa: CASRIGTVASYEQYF
cdr3_nt: TGTGCCAGCAGAATAGGGACAGTGGCCTCCTACGAGCAGTACTTC

v_call: TRBV7-2
j_call: TRBJ1-4
d_call: NA
cdr3_aa: CASSLARGRGTNEKLFF
cdr3_nt: TGTGCCAGCAGCTTAGCGCGGGGTCGGGGGACTAATGAAAAACTGTTTTTT

v_call: TRBV5-1
j_call: TRBJ1-4
d_call: NA
cdr3_aa: CASSLGQGRGINEKLFF
cdr3_nt: TGCGCCAGCAGCTTGGGGCAGGGGCGCGGAATTAATGAAAAACTGTTTTTT